The 32 T cell receptor beta chains below all came from one sample that was sequenced in a study of spatial heterogeneity in lung cancer. TCRdb re-called the 5' RACE reads with MiXCR, one entry per CDR3 protein. The sample consists of roughly 5,400 distinct CDR3 sequences, roughly 35% of them appearing once. Time point in this sample: sample taken at primary tumor resection. Material for sequencing was whole RNA from tumor, nontumor lung or frozen PBMC, left unsorted. The sample here was PBMCs, taken at surgery. These receptors all come from a female donor with early-stage non-small cell lung cancer.

A word on this clonotype: For a library built for alpha chains, this beta chain is a stray read; little rests on its size. The chain is built from TRBV27 and TRBJ2-7; D might be TRBD1 (6 bases). Germline values: CDR1 MNHEY, CDR2 SMNVEV (reference sequence). The CDR3 is 15 residues long. The germline V and J ends were trimmed by 7 bases and 5 bases, with 21 bases remaining between them. The CDR3 coding sequence is TGTGCCAGCAAGTCGGCTTCGGCGGCAGGGGACGAGCAGTACTTC. As protein: CASKSASAAGDEQYF.

Worth noting for this clonotype: This beta chain is a stray read from a library made for alpha chains; its abundance is not meaningful. The rearrangement links TRBV12-3 or TRBV12-4 to TRBJ2-5; TRBD2 aligns across 10 bases. The CDR3 runs 12 residues. Trimming cost V 8 bases and J 5 bases; bases outside gene matches: 2. The DNA for the CDR3 is TGTGCCAGCCTTAGCGGGGGGGAGACCCAGTACTTC. Translation: CASLSGGETQYF.

By proportion, this clonotype is medium-sized. The library was prepared for alpha chains; this beta chain is a stray read, so its frequency means little. V gene TRBV20-1 combines with J gene TRBJ2-7, with D perhaps TRBD1 (6 bases). This CDR3 contains 16 residues. The germline gives CDR1 DFQATT, CDR2 SNEGSKA (reference sequence). V shed 6 bases and J shed 3 bases, with 24 bases lying between them. CDR3 in DNA: TGCAGTGCCCACTCAGGGGCCAGAAACTTTTTCTACGAGCAGTACTTC. Amino acid sequence: CSAHSGARNFFYEQYF.

This clonotype occurred a few times. Because the library targeted alpha chains, this beta chain is an off-target read whose size means little. V and J are TRBV5-1 and TRBJ2-5; the D is unclear. CDR1 is SGHRS and CDR2 is YFSETQ in the germline V gene. The CDR3 is 13 residues long. The germline V and J ends were trimmed by 4 bases and 3 bases, with 10 bases remaining between them. The CDR3 DNA is TGCGCCAGCAGCCTTGGCCGAGAAGAGACCCAGTACTTC. Residues: CASSLGREETQYF.

As for this clonotype: This beta chain appears as a stray read in a library generated for alpha chains; its size is not informative. The CDR3 DNA is TGCGCCAGCAGCGCGACAGCAGATACGCAGTATTTT. It is translated as CASSATADTQYF. V and J are TRBV23-1 and TRBJ2-3; TRBD1 is a possible D gene (5 bases). TRBV23-1 is designated an ORF whose function remains uncertain. V was shortened by 6 bases and J by 4 bases, with 8 bases between the two germline ends. This CDR3 comprises 12 residues.

Comment on this clonotype: This beta chain lies outside the target of a library built for alpha chains; its clone size means little. The V call is TRBV5-8, the J call TRBJ1-5; D is undetermined. Trimming stripped 4 bases from V and 0 bases from J, with 11 bases between. CDR3 length: 15 residues. Per germline, CDR1 SGHTS and CDR2 YDEGEE. The DNA for the CDR3 is TGTGCCAGCAGCCCCGAGGGTTTTAGCAATCAGCCCCAGCATTTT. Its protein product is CASSPEGFSNQPQHF. The full variable domain, completed using reference TRBV5-8 and TRBJ1-5, is EAGVTQSPTHLIKTRGQQATLRCSPISGHTSVYWYQQALGLGLQFLLWYDEGEERNRGNFPPRFSGRQFPNYSSELNVNALELEDSALYLCASSPEGFSNQPQHFGDGTRLSIL.

Notes on this clonotype: Since it is a stray read in a library aimed at alpha chains, this beta chain has a size that is not meaningful. The V gene is TRBV2, the J gene TRBJ2-3; 12 positions match TRBD2. CDR3 length: 17 residues. Trimming cost V 5 bases and J 2 bases; bases outside gene matches: 8. Per the germline V gene, CDR1 is SNHLY and CDR2 is FYNNEI. The CDR3 sequence: CASSYLRTSGATDTQYF. CDR3 nucleotides: TGTGCCAGCAGTTATCTAAGGACTAGCGGGGCCACAGATACGCAGTATTTT.

Concerning this clonotype: This beta chain lies outside the target of a library built for alpha chains; its clone size means little. The chain joins TRBV2 to TRBJ2-7; no clear D gene. This CDR3 contains 12 residues. The V end was cut by 10 bases, the J end by 5 bases, with 15 bases between. Germline V gene data show CDR1 as SNHLY and CDR2 as FYNNEI. The CDR3 here is CATELTLDEQYF. CDR3 bases: TGTGCCACCGAACTGACCCTTGACGAGCAGTACTTC.

With respect to this clonotype: Since the library was made to target alpha chains, this beta chain is a stray read and its abundance is not meaningful. This rearrangement joins TRBV5-1 to TRBJ2-3; D gene unclear. The CDR3 consists of 12 residues. Germline V lookup: CDR1 SGHRS, CDR2 YFSETQ. The ends were cut back, 3 bases at V and 3 bases at J, with 5 bases in the middle. In DNA form, the CDR3 reads TGCGCCAGCAGCTACGAGACAGATACGCAGTATTTT. It codes for CASSYETDTQYF.

To note about this clonotype: This beta chain was picked up by a library intended for alpha chains and is off target, so its count carries little meaning. The chain carries TRBV27 and TRBJ2-1, with D perhaps matching TRBD1 (5 bases). V dropped 6 bases and J dropped 1 base, with 13 bases sitting between them. The CDR3 has 15 residues. The V gene's germline CDR1 is MNHEY and CDR2 SMNVEV (reference sequence). The CDR3 nucleotides are TGTGCCAGCAGACCTAGACAGTCTTCCTACAATGAGCAGTTCTTC. Encoded protein: CASRPRQSSYNEQFF.

Comment on this clonotype: This beta chain is a stray sequence in a library constructed for alpha chains; its clone size is not meaningful. The V gene is TRBV7-8, the J gene TRBJ1-5; 9 bases fit TRBD1. Germline CDR1 SGHVS, CDR2 FQNEAQ. The CDR3 spans 15 residues. Trimming took 4 bases from V and 3 from J; bases not matched to a gene: 4. The CDR3 nucleotides read TGTGCCAGCAGCTCCACAGGGGGCTTCAATCAGCCCCAGCATTTT. This translates into CASSSTGGFNQPQHF.

This clonotype has a handful of counts. This beta chain is an unintended read in a library built for alpha chains; its size means little. The chain joins TRBV6-5 to TRBJ2-4; TRBD1 matches 8 bases. The V and J ends lost 5 bases and 1 base, in that order; junction bases with no gene match: 13. Per germline, CDR1 MNHEY and CDR2 SVGAGI. This CDR3 has 18 amino acids. The DNA of the CDR3 is TGTGCCAGCAGTCCCCATTCCAGGGGGCCAGGGGCCAAAAACATTCAGTACTTC. Its translation is CASSPHSRGPGAKNIQYF.

In the case of this clonotype: Within a library made for alpha chains, this beta chain is off target, and its count is uninformative. This chain uses TRBV7-2 with TRBJ2-3; D is unresolved. The V end was cut by 3 bases, the J end by 1 base, with 11 bases between. Germline V CDR1 and CDR2: SGHTA, FQGNSA. This CDR3 is 15 amino acids long. The CDR3 nucleotides read TGTGCCAGCAGCTTGATTAGCCAAGGCACAGATACGCAGTATTTT. Protein: CASSLISQGTDTQYF.

This clonotype was observed a few times. The junction departs from germline at one end; a sequencing error may be responsible. This beta chain slipped into a library made for alpha chains as a stray read, so its size is not meaningful. The CDR3 DNA is TGTGCCAGCAGTGACCTAGACCCAGGGAGTCCTGTCTTC. Amino acids: CASSDLDPGSPVF. V and J are TRBV6-1 and TRBJ2-7; D is perhaps TRBD1 or TRBD2 (5 bases each). This CDR3 is 13 amino acids long. CDR1 is MNHNS, CDR2 SASEGT, per germline.

As to this clonotype: Because this beta chain is a stray read in a library intended to capture alpha chains, its abundance should not be given much weight. The chain uses TRBV20-1 and TRBJ2-7; tentatively, D is TRBD1 (6 bases). Between the trimmed V and J ends, which lost 5 bases and 1 base, there was a span of 18 bases. This CDR3 is built from 15 residues. Germline loops: CDR1 DFQATT, CDR2 SNEGSKA (reference sequence). The CDR3: CSAPGLQGRSYEQYF. CDR3 DNA sequence: TGCAGTGCTCCAGGCCTACAGGGAAGGTCCTACGAGCAGTACTTC.

With respect to this clonotype: This beta chain turned up in a library designed for alpha chains; as an off-target read, its abundance says little. The chain is built from TRBV11-3 and TRBJ2-5; weak D call: TRBD1 (6 bases). CDR1 is SGHNT, CDR2 YENEEA, per germline. This CDR3 has 16 residues. The V and J ends lost 1 base and 5 bases respectively, with 17 bases between them. CDR3 nucleotide sequence: TGTGCCAGCAGCTTAGTGGCAGCAGGGGTTTCGGAGACCCAGTACTTC. Its translation is CASSLVAAGVSETQYF. Together with reference TRBV11-3 and TRBJ2-5, the CDR3 gives the full variable domain: EAGVVQSPRYKIIEKKQPVAFWCNPISGHNTLYWYLQNLGQGPELLIRYENEEAVDDSQLPKDRFSAERLKGVDSTLKIQPAELGDSAVYLCASSLVAAGVSETQYFGPGTRLLVL.

A word on this clonotype: Little can be read into the size of this beta chain, an off-target read in a library designed for alpha chains. The chain carries TRBV29-1 and TRBJ2-7, with unresolved D. This CDR3 has 13 amino acids. V was pared by 6 bases and J by 0 bases, with 12 bases between. From germline, CDR1 is SQVTM and CDR2 ANQGSEA. The CDR3 sequence is CSVILGSSYEQYF. CDR3 DNA sequence: TGCAGCGTGATCTTGGGCAGCTCCTACGAGCAGTACTTC.

On this clonotype itself: The library was prepared for alpha chains; this beta chain is a stray read, so its frequency means little. The chain employs TRBV12-3 or TRBV12-4 and TRBJ2-5, with 9 positions matching TRBD2. V was pared by 2 bases and J by 0 bases, with 10 bases of the junction left unmatched. The CDR3 spans 18 residues. The CDR3 loop reads CASSLNQRGVSYQETQYF. The CDR3 region has the DNA TGTGCCAGCAGTTTAAATCAGCGGGGGGTATCGTACCAAGAGACCCAGTACTTC.

By frequency in the sample, this clonotype is medium-sized. This beta chain came through as a stray read in a library set up for alpha chains, and its size says little. V gene TRBV2 combines with J gene TRBJ2-3; possibly TRBD1 for D (5 bases). Trimming removed 8 bases from V and 8 bases from J, with 11 bases in between. This CDR3 has 11 amino acids. Germline assignment: CDR1 SNHLY and CDR2 FYNNEI. The CDR3 loop reads CASATQGTQYF. Here the CDR3 DNA reads TGTGCCAGCGCGACCCAGGGTACGCAGTATTTT. Full variable domain (missing parts from reference TRBV2 and TRBJ2-3): EPEVTQTPSHQVTQMGQEVILRCVPISNHLYFYWYRQILGQKVEFLVSFYNNEISEKSEIFDDQFSVERPDGSNFTLKIRSTKLEDSAMYFCASATQGTQYFGPGTRLTVL.

Regarding this clonotype: Because this beta chain is a stray read in a library intended to capture alpha chains, its abundance should not be given much weight. The chain links TRBV11-2 to TRBJ1-5; the D is unclear. This CDR3 spans 14 amino acids. Germline V gene lookup returns CDR1 SGHAT and CDR2 FQNNGV. Trimming stripped 0 bases from V and 10 bases from J, with 13 bases between. The CDR3 nucleotides are TGTGCCAGCAGCTTAGACCGAGGCAGCGGACCCCAGCATTTT. This translates into CASSLDRGSGPQHF.

As regards this clonotype: This beta chain appears as a stray read in a library generated for alpha chains; its size is not informative. DNA of the CDR3: TGCGCCAGCAGCCTTGACAGGGGGCTACGCAATGAGCAGTTCTTC. Amino acid sequence: CASSLDRGLRNEQFF. V gene TRBV5-1 combines with J gene TRBJ2-1; 10 bases agree with TRBD1. Losses at the gene ends were 4 bases for V and 6 bases for J; bases not matched to a gene: 7. Germline V gives CDR1 SGHRS, CDR2 YFSETQ. This CDR3 spans 15 amino acids. The full variable domain, rest sourced from reference TRBV5-1 and TRBJ2-1, is KAGVTQTPRYLIKTRGQQVTLSCSPISGHRSVSWYQQTPGQGLQFLFEYFSETQRNKGNFPGRFSGRQFSNSRSEMNVSTLELGDSALYLCASSLDRGLRNEQFFGPGTRLTVL.

This clonotype was seen only a few times. As an off-target read in a library built for alpha chains, this beta chain has a frequency of little significance. This chain links TRBV7-2 with TRBJ2-3; no firm D call. Germline CDR1 and CDR2: SGHTA and FQGNSA. With 5 bases removed from V and 5 bases from J, the gap between germline ends came to 14 bases. There are 14 residues in the CDR3. In DNA form, the CDR3 reads TGTGCCAGCAGCATGATGGGTATCGGAGATACGCAGTATTTT. Translating gives CASSMMGIGDTQYF.

This clonotype was seen only a few times. This beta chain turned up in a library designed for alpha chains; as an off-target read, its abundance says little. This chain joins TRBV7-9 and TRBJ2-3; D is undetermined. Germline V CDR1 and CDR2: SEHNR, FQNEAQ (reference sequence). This CDR3 has 12 residues. Trimming cost V 3 bases and J 3 bases, with 4 bases left between them. CDR3 nucleotide sequence: TGTGCCAGCAGCTTTGCTACAGATACGCAGTATTTT. Protein: CASSFATDTQYF.

This clonotype was seen a handful of times. Because this beta chain is a stray read in a library intended to capture alpha chains, its abundance should not be given much weight. V is TRBV3-1 and J is TRBJ2-5; 9 bases match TRBD1. The CDR3 contains 14 residues. Germline-derived CDR1 and CDR2 are LGHDT and YNNKEL (reference sequence). The V and J ends lost 4 bases and 5 bases, in that order; junction bases with no gene match: 5. The chain's CDR3 is CASSPRQGDETQYF. Written as DNA, the CDR3 is TGTGCCAGCAGCCCCCGACAGGGGGACGAGACCCAGTACTTC.

This clonotype turned up a few times. Since it is a stray read in a library aimed at alpha chains, this beta chain has a size that is not meaningful. This rearrangement joins TRBV5-6 to TRBJ2-5, with TRBD1 matching over 9 bases. CDR1 SGHDT and CDR2 YYEEEE come from the germline V gene. CDR3 length: 15 residues. V lost 5 bases and J lost 5; bases outside the gene matches: 10. CDR3 sequence reads: CASRRHRGRWETQYF. The CDR3 bases are TGTGCCAGCAGGCGACACAGGGGGCGTTGGGAGACCCAGTACTTC.

This clonotype was counted between two and nine times. This beta chain lies outside the target of a library built for alpha chains; its clone size means little. The chain couples TRBV6-1 to TRBJ2-2; D gene ambiguous. The length of the CDR3 is 14 residues. From germline, CDR1 is MNHNS and CDR2 SASEGT. Trimming took 1 base from V and 6 from J, leaving 9 bases between them. This chain's CDR3 is CASSEGWAAGELFF. Here the CDR3 DNA reads TGTGCCAGCAGTGAAGGTTGGGCGGCCGGGGAGCTGTTTTTT.

By proportion, this clonotype is medium-sized. A library made for alpha chains picked up this beta chain off target, so its size means little. J is TRBJ2-7 and V is TRBV3-1, with TRBD2 matching over 8 bases. Germline V gene sequence: CDR1 LGHDT, CDR2 YNNKEL (reference sequence). V lost 1 base to trimming and J lost 0 bases; unmatched junction nucleotides: 2. The CDR3 is 15 residues long. CDR3 coding DNA: TGTGCCAGCAGCCAAGGCGGGGGGTTCTCCTACGAGCAGTACTTC. The encoded protein is CASSQGGGFSYEQYF.

As concerns this clonotype: Found in a library prepared for alpha chains, this beta chain is an off-target read, and its abundance has little meaning. The V and J genes are TRBV5-6 and TRBJ2-1, with D perhaps being TRBD1 or TRBD2 (5 bases each). Trimming pared 3 bases from V and 12 bases from J, leaving 16 bases between. The CDR3 has 13 amino acids. Germline-derived CDR1 and CDR2 are SGHDT and YYEEEE. The chain's CDR3 is CASSSPGPRSQFF. Written as DNA, the CDR3 is TGTGCCAGCAGCTCGCCGGGACCTCGATCGCAGTTCTTC.

This clonotype has a handful of counts. This beta chain was picked up by a library intended for alpha chains and is off target, so its count carries little meaning. The V and J genes are TRBV7-7 and TRBJ2-2, with D possibly being TRBD1 or TRBD2 (6 bases each). Germline V gene lookup returns CDR1 SSHAT and CDR2 FNYEAQ (reference sequence). The V end was cut by 3 bases, the J end by 2 bases, with 13 bases between. CDR3 length equals 16 residues. The CDR3 DNA reads TGTGCCAGCAGCTTTCTCCGGGGGCCCAACACCGGGGAGCTGTTTTTT. Translation gives CASSFLRGPNTGELFF.

This clonotype was counted between two and nine times. The library was prepared for alpha chains; this beta chain is a stray read, so its frequency means little. This chain connects TRBV29-1 to TRBJ2-7; the D is unclear. Germline lookup yields CDR1 SQVTM and CDR2 ANQGSEA. The germline V and J ends were trimmed by 4 bases and 0 bases, with 10 bases remaining between them. The CDR3 is 13 amino acids. This CDR3 is CSVGPGSSYEQYF. The CDR3 nucleotides read TGCAGCGTTGGCCCGGGCAGCTCCTACGAGCAGTACTTC.

On this clonotype itself: Because this beta chain is a stray read in a library intended to capture alpha chains, its abundance should not be given much weight. This chain joins TRBV28 and TRBJ2-3, with D unclear. The CDR3 is 12 residues long. Trimming pared 5 bases from V and 11 bases from J, leaving 14 bases between. Per the germline V gene, CDR1 is MDHEN and CDR2 is SYDVKM. CDR3: CASSLNAREQYF. The CDR3 DNA follows: TGTGCCAGCAGTCTTAACGCTCGTGAGCAGTATTTT.

This clonotype was observed a handful of times. This beta chain is off target for a library built for alpha chains, so its abundance means little. V gene TRBV30 combines with J gene TRBJ2-7; D is undetermined. CDR1 is GTSNPN and CDR2 is SVGIG in the germline V gene (reference sequence). The V end was cut by 5 bases, the J end by 0 bases, with 5 bases between. The CDR3 runs to 11 residues. CDR3 nucleotide sequence: TGTGCCTGGCAGAGCTCCTACGAGCAGTACTTC. Encoded protein: CAWQSSYEQYF.